This T cell receptor beta chain was recorded in a study of follicular helper T cells after annual influenza vaccination. Study-level points and caveats: Each annual vaccination recalled recurring oligoclonal ICOS+CD38+ cTfh clonotypes.

The data were produced by immunoSEQ multiplex PCR, yet TCRdb's version contains in-frame clones alone and is incomplete. Of 10,000 to 11,000 clones listed, around 80% were seen once; the top ten hold roughly 0.45%. Time point in this sample: 2015-2016 season, 7 days after influenza vaccination. There are 12 residues in the CDR3. In regard to this clone: Its antigen is undetermined.

The clonotype was recovered from an adult who received the influenza vaccine. The sample here was CXCR5+ CD38- circulating T follicular helper cells from blood, taken 7 days after influenza vaccination. The subset here: circulating Tfh, non-naive CD4+CXCR5+PD-1+ (ICOS+CD38+ or ICOS-CD38-). The chain is built from TRBV21-1 and TRBJ1-1; the table's TRBD1 call for D was not verified on the DNA. TRBV21-1 is noted as a pseudogene. CDR3 sequence (DNA): TGTGCCAGCAGCAAAGGTCTCCACAAAGCTTTCTTT. It encodes CASSKGLHKAFF.